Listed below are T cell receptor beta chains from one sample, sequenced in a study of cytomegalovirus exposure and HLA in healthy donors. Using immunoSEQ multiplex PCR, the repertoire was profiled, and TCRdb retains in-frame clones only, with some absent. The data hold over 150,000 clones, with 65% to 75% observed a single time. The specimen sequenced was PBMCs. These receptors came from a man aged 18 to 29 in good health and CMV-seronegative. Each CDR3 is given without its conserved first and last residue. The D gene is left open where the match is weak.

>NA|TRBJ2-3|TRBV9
ASSPRGSGDTQY
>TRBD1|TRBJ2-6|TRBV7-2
ASSLGTGGINVLT
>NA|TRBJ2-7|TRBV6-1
ASSVLWSSYEQY
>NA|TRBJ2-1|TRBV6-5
ASSFDTYNEQF
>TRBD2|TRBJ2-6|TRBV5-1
ASSTLVAGGPGANVLT
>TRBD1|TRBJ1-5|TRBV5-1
ASSSGTGTQPQH
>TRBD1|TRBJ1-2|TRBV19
ASGTGQIYGYT
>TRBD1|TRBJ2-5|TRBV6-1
ASREGTGYQETQY
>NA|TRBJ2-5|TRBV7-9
ASSFEPGIQETQY
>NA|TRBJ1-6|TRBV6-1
ASSGEGYNSPLH
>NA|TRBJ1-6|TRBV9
ASSVGGDPLNSPLH
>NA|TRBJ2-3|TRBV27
ASSLSARATDTQY
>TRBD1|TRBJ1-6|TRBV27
ASSLGQGDSPLH
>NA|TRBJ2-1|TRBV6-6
ASAKKGGFNEQF
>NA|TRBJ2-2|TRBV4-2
ASSQGAANTGELF
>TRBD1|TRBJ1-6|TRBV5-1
ASSWGQGWNSPLH
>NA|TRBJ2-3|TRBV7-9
ASSSGHTDTQY
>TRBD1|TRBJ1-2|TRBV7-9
ASSFGQGAIGYT
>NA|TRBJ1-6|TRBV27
ASSLEGGRFNSPLH
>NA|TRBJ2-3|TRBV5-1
ASSLVTGVRADTQY
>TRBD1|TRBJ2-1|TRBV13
ASSLGGTGARDEQF
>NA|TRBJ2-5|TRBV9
ASSVGLAAPRETQY
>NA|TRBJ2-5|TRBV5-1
ASSLASRASANQETQY
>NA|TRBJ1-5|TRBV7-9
SSSRAGLEDQPQH
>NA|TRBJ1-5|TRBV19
ASSPQGGGGNQPQH
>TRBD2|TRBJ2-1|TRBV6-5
ASSWVAGGTYNEQF
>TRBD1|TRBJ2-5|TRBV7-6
ASSLVQGAQQETQY
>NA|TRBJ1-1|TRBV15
ATSRGGEGANTEAF
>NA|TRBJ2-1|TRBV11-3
ASSFSSVNNEQF
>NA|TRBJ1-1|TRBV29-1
SVIQGNTEAF
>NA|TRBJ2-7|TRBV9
ASSVGQVHEQY
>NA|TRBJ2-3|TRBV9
ASSSRGGQPSTDTQY
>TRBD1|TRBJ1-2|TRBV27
ASSSLTGFRYGYT
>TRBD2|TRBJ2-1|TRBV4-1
ASSQGPLAGGTLSYNEQF
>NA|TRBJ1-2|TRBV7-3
ASSPGGHETNYGYT
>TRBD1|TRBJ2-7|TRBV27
ASSLSGQGAREQY
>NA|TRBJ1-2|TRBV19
ASSMYPRDYGYT
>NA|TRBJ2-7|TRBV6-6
ASTQAREPLGEQY
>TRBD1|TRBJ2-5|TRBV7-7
ASSFRQGFQETQY
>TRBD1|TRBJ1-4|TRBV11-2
ASRGTGNEKLF
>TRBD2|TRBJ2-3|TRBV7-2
ASSLGLAPRDTQY
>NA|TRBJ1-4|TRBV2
ASSAEGEKLF
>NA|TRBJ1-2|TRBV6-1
ASSARGFYGYT
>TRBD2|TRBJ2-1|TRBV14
ASSQAWTSGPSSSYNEQF
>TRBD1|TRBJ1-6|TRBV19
ASSDTTGRRLALH
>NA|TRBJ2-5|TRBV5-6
ASSGGLQETQY
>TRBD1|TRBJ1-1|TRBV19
ASTLNRGRTEAF
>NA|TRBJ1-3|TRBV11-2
ASSSDRGNTIY
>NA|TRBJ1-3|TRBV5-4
ASSWGESTGNTIY
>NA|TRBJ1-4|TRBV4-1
ASSQGQIATNEKLF
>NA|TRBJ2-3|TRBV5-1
ASSLRYTDTQY
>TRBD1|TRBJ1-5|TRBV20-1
SARSDRAEH
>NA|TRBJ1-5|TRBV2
ASKKHNSGGSRGSNQPQH
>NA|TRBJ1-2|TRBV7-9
ASSLSREGYT
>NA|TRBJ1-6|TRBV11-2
ASRLARGGNSPLH
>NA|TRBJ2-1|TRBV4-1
ASSRFLGGRDLHSYNEQF
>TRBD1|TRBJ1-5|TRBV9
ASSADRVDQPQH